This TCR beta chain was retrieved from a study of blood T cell repertoires in COVID-19. The germline CDR1 and CDR2 sequences are SGHAT and FQNNGV. V was cut by 1 base and J by 3 bases, with 12 bases left in between. This CDR3 region has 16 residues. Using immunoSEQ multiplex PCR, the repertoire was profiled, and TCRdb retains in-frame clones only, with some absent. The sample shows approximately 280,000 clones, roughly 83% of them seen only once. In this sample, this clone turned up once. This rearrangement joins TRBV11-2 to TRBJ2-2; perhaps TRBD2 as D (5 bases). The clonotype comes from a human donor with COVID-19, enrolled during active disease. The donor label of this sample is uncertain. Sequencing input: peripheral blood. The CDR3 nucleotides read TGTGCCAGCAGCTTAGCCCCCGGGGTCTACACCGGGGAGCTGTTTTTT. It yields the protein CASSLAPGVYTGELFF.